This TCR beta chain was found in a study of TIL therapy for anti-PD-1-resistant metastatic lung cancer. Sample time point: pre-treatment sample, taken before nivolumab and TIL therapy. The CDR3 has 14 amino acids. Germline V lookup: CDR1 KGHSH, CDR2 LQKENI. Unmatched junction bases numbered 7, after V lost 5 bases and J lost 4 bases. This clone was counted a few times. Sequencing used immunoSEQ v3. Repertoires were generated with immunoSEQ multiplex PCR, while TCRdb's copy carries only in-frame clones and drops some. The sample records tens of thousands of clones, 70% to 75% being singletons. This TCR derives from a person between 30 and 80 years old with non-small cell lung cancer. The source material was blood, sampled at baseline. The chain recombines TRBV18 with TRBJ1-1; 7 positions agree with TRBD1. This CDR3 reads CASSVGQARTEAFF. The CDR3 DNA is TGTGCCAGCTCAGTCGGACAGGCCCGCACTGAAGCTTTCTTT.